Described below is a single TCR beta chain sequence and its context. TCRdb processed the 5' RACE reads anew with MiXCR; each CDR3 protein has one entry. The table lists hundreds of thousands of distinct CDR3 sequences, roughly 18% of them singletons. Per germline, CDR1 MNHEY and CDR2 SMNVEV (reference sequence). V gave up 5 bases and J gave up 12 bases, with 14 bases separating them. The CDR3 runs 12 residues. This specimen comes from a study of T-cell memory formation after mild COVID-19. The source of this sequence is a man aged 18 to 30 who had mild COVID-19 (a few samples of this study predate the infection). Cell type and time point are not known. The chain recombines TRBV27 with TRBJ2-1; D unclear. The specimen was PBMCs or a T cell subset sorted from them (not recorded which). The CDR3 reads CASSGNYLSQFF. The CDR3 bases are TGTGCCAGCAGTGGCAACTACCTATCGCAGTTCTTC.